Shown below are 29 T cell receptor beta chains from a single sample sequenced in a study of CD8 T cells in ankylosing spondylitis (dated by TCRdb to the late 2010s). The antigens of these receptors remain unknown. Findings and caveats that apply to the study as a whole: A TCR beta motif of roughly 8 highly homologous amino acid variants appeared characteristic of blood from ankylosing spondylitis patients.

The library came from 5' RACE. The sample was run on an Illumina HiSeq 2500. TCRdb reanalyzed the raw reads on its own, using fastp at Q25 for trimming and MiXCR for clone calling, and kept in-frame beta chains. Rows merge per CDR3 protein into single entries with the most common DNA and genes. This sample comprises about 700,000 distinct CDR3 sequences, around 19% of them detected only once. The ten most abundant clones make up about 19% of the sample. Sequences were obtained from blood, either unsorted or a sorted T cell fraction (not recorded which). Receptors were obtained from a male donor with ankylosing spondylitis.

The chain couples TRBV29-1 to TRBJ2-7; tentatively, D is TRBD1 (5 bases). The germline V gene encodes CDR1 SQVTM and CDR2 ANQGSEA. The germline V and J ends were trimmed by 4 bases and 0 bases, with 10 bases remaining between them. This CDR3 contains 13 residues. The CDR3 nucleotides are TGCAGCGTTGGACCCGACAGCTCCTACGAGCAGTACTTC. It is translated as CSVGPDSSYEQYF.

V gene TRBV12-3 or TRBV12-4 combines with J gene TRBJ2-1, with TRBD2 matching over 8 bases. The CDR3 sequence is 14 residues long. The J segment lost 7 bases and the V segment lost 5 bases, leaving 7 bases of the junction unmatched. The CDR3 loop is CASSPTGLVNEQFF. In DNA form, the CDR3 reads TGTGCCAGCAGTCCTACGGGACTAGTTAATGAGCAGTTCTTC.

This clonotype was counted only a few times. The genes are TRBV7-2 and TRBJ2-3; 10 nucleotides align to TRBD2. The germline V gene encodes CDR1 SGHTA and CDR2 FQGNSA. J lost 0 bases, V lost 5 bases, and 5 bases had no gene match. CDR3 length: 16 amino acids. CDR3 in DNA: TGTGCCAGCAGCCTAACTAGCGGGGTTAGCACAGATACGCAGTATTTT. As protein: CASSLTSGVSTDTQYF.

The chain uses TRBV29-1 and TRBJ2-3; 12 nucleotides align to TRBD2. Germline lookup yields CDR1 SQVTM and CDR2 ANQGSEA. The CDR3 has 14 amino acids. After removal of 4 bases from V and 2 bases from J, the junction contained 1 base not matched to a gene. This chain's CDR3 is CSVGLAGATDTQYF. The CDR3 DNA follows: TGCAGCGTTGGACTAGCGGGGGCCACAGATACGCAGTATTTT.

This clonotype was counted a few times. V usage is TRBV2 and J usage is TRBJ1-5, with 7 nucleotides matching TRBD1. V gave up 6 bases and J gave up 1 base; unmatched junction bases: 6. Germline lookup yields CDR1 SNHLY and CDR2 FYNNEI. The CDR3 loop spans 15 amino acids. CDR3 DNA sequence: TGTGCCAGCAGGGTGGACAGGAGAAGCAATCAGCCCCAGCATTTT. Encoded protein: CASRVDRRSNQPQHF.

The chain combines TRBV30 with TRBJ2-7; D is perhaps TRBD1 or TRBD2 (5 bases each). Trimming took 5 bases from V and 0 from J, leaving 17 bases between them. There are 15 residues in the CDR3. CDR1 is GTSNPN and CDR2 is SVGIG in the germline V gene (reference sequence). As DNA, the CDR3 is TGTGCCTGGGGGGGAGACAGAGCCTACTCCTACGAGCAGTACTTC. Amino acids: CAWGGDRAYSYEQYF.

This clonotype was detected a few times. The V and J genes are TRBV20-1 and TRBJ1-1, with D perhaps matching TRBD1 (6 bases). The CDR3 is made up of 15 amino acids. Trimming removed 8 bases from V and 4 bases from J, with 23 bases in between. Germline CDR1 and CDR2: DFQATT and SNEGSKA (reference sequence). For the CDR3, the DNA is TGCAGTCTGATCCCTGCGGCAGGGGAGGCCACTGAAGCTTTCTTT. It encodes CSLIPAAGEATEAFF.

The J gene is TRBJ2-7, the V gene TRBV4-3; the match to TRBD2 covers 10 bases. V dropped 1 base and J dropped 3; count of bases not matched to a gene: 3. The CDR3 spans 15 residues. Germline CDR1 LGHNA, CDR2 YSLEER. CDR3 amino acids: CASSQALAGDYEQYF. As DNA, the CDR3 is TGCGCCAGCAGCCAAGCGCTAGCGGGAGACTACGAGCAGTACTTC.

This sequence joins TRBV12-3 or TRBV12-4 and TRBJ2-2, with D tentatively TRBD2 (6 bases). The CDR3 runs 15 residues. V gave up 5 bases and J gave up 2 bases, with 12 bases separating them. The DNA of the CDR3 is TGTGCCAGCAGTGGGGGGAGGACCAACACCGGGGAGCTGTTTTTT. Protein: CASSGGRTNTGELFF.

The chain has TRBV5-1 and TRBJ2-3; 8 nucleotides line up with TRBD2. CDR1 and CDR2 from the germline V gene are SGHRS and YFSETQ. V trimming: 0 bases; J trimming: 6 bases; junction bases outside the gene matches: 6. This CDR3 has 15 residues. CDR3 DNA sequence: TGCGCCAGCAGCTTGGCGGGACTAGAGGGGGATACGCAGTATTTT. Translated, it gives CASSLAGLEGDTQYF. The variable domain in full, with the rest retrieved from reference TRBV5-1 and TRBJ2-3, is KAGVTQTPRYLIKTRGQQVTLSCSPISGHRSVSWYQQTPGQGLQFLFEYFSETQRNKGNFPGRFSGRQFSNSRSEMNVSTLELGDSALYLCASSLAGLEGDTQYFGPGTRLTVL.

This clonotype was seen a few times. V gene TRBV6-2 or TRBV6-3 combines with J gene TRBJ1-1; D may be TRBD1 (6 bases). The V and J ends lost 8 bases and 3 bases respectively, with 16 bases between them. The germline CDR1 and CDR2 sequences are MNHEY and SVGEGT. The CDR3 covers 14 residues. The CDR3 nucleotides are TGTGCCAGCGCCCGGGGGGCCCAGGACACTGAAGCTTTCTTT. Translated: CASARGAQDTEAFF.

This clonotype was seen only a few times. The CDR3 DNA sequence: TGCGCCAGCAGTGACGTAGGGGGCCCGAACACCGGGGAGCTGTTTTTT. This gives the protein CASSDVGGPNTGELFF. The V gene is TRBV10-2, the J gene TRBJ2-2; 7 bases align to TRBD1. The CDR3 extends over 16 amino acids. Unmatched junction bases numbered 4, after V lost 3 bases and J lost 0 bases. Germline values: CDR1 WSHSY, CDR2 SAAADI.

The V gene is TRBV7-2, the J gene TRBJ2-1, with 8 bases fitting TRBD2. The CDR3 is 13 residues long. J was trimmed by 6 bases and V by 5 bases; bases with no gene match: 3. Germline loops: CDR1 SGHTA, CDR2 FQGNSA. This CDR3 is CASSPGGPNEQFF. In nucleotides, the CDR3 is TGTGCCAGCAGCCCGGGAGGGCCCAATGAGCAGTTCTTC.

This clonotype was found a few times. The chain carries TRBV13 and TRBJ2-1; a possible D gene is TRBD2 (5 bases). The CDR3 runs to 16 residues. Germline CDR1 is PRHDT and CDR2 is FYEKMQ (reference sequence). Trimming removed 4 bases from V and 7 bases from J, with 20 bases in between. CDR3 coding DNA: TGTGCCAGCAGCTCAGAGGGAACGGCCCGGTTAAATGAGCAGTTCTTC. This sequence encodes CASSSEGTARLNEQFF.

Only a few counts were recorded for this clonotype. CDR3 amino acids: CASSLDGSLGLYFSYEQYF. Written as DNA, the CDR3 is TGCGCCAGCAGCTTGGACGGATCTTTGGGCCTTTACTTCTCCTACGAGCAGTACTTC. The chain is built from TRBV5-1 and TRBJ2-7, with D unclear. In germline, CDR1 is SGHRS, CDR2 YFSETQ. The CDR3 has 19 residues. V lost 0 bases, J lost 0 bases, and 22 bases lay in between. Full variable domain (remainder filled in from reference TRBV5-1 and TRBJ2-7): KAGVTQTPRYLIKTRGQQVTLSCSPISGHRSVSWYQQTPGQGLQFLFEYFSETQRNKGNFPGRFSGRQFSNSRSEMNVSTLELGDSALYLCASSLDGSLGLYFSYEQYFGPGTRLTVT.

This chain joins TRBV30 and TRBJ1-2; D uncertain. From germline, CDR1 is GTSNPN and CDR2 SVGIG (reference sequence). CDR3 length: 11 residues. Trimming removed 2 bases at V and 3 bases at J, with 4 bases between. The CDR3 region is CAWSTDYGYTF. In DNA form, the CDR3 reads TGTGCCTGGAGTACGGACTATGGCTACACCTTC.

This clonotype was detected a few times. The V call is TRBV7-2, the J call TRBJ2-5, with D perhaps matching TRBD1 (6 bases). V was pared by 6 bases and J by 5 bases, with 13 bases between. This CDR3 has 13 residues. Germline CDR1 SGHTA, CDR2 FQGNSA. The CDR3 reads CASSFTGQETQYF. Written as DNA, the CDR3 is TGTGCCAGCAGTTTTACAGGGCAGGAGACCCAGTACTTC.

V usage is TRBV30 and J usage is TRBJ1-1, with D possibly matching TRBD1 (5 bases). The CDR3 extends over 14 amino acids. V was trimmed by 1 base and J by 4 bases, leaving 13 bases between them. Germline V CDR1 and CDR2: GTSNPN, SVGIG (reference sequence). This chain's CDR3 is CAWSAGTHPTEAFF. The CDR3 DNA reads TGTGCCTGGAGTGCTGGGACCCACCCCACTGAAGCTTTCTTT.

This clonotype appeared many times. The CDR3 DNA reads as TGCAGTGCTAGAGACCCGGGACTAGACCGCGAGCAGTACTTC. Translated: CSARDPGLDREQYF. This sequence joins TRBV20-1 and TRBJ2-7; 8 bases line up with TRBD2. CDR1 and CDR2 (germline): DFQATT, SNEGSKA (reference sequence). The CDR3 sequence is 14 residues long. V lost 0 bases and J lost 6; bases outside the gene matches: 7.

The table lists this clonotype with a few counts. The chain employs TRBV21-1 and TRBJ2-1; TRBD1 was called by the table and not checked on the DNA. TRBV21-1 is reported as a pseudogene. The CDR3 totals 17 residues. Here the CDR3 reads CASSPQETGRTYNEQFF. CDR3 DNA sequence: TGTGCCAGCAGCCCCCAAGAGACGGGACGGACCTACAATGAGCAGTTCTTC.

The CDR3 region has the DNA TGTGCCAGTACCACAGATTCTCGGGCTGGAAACACCATATATTTT. This encodes CASTTDSRAGNTIYF. The V and J genes are TRBV19 and TRBJ1-3, with unresolved D. The CDR3 extends over 15 amino acids. V lost 7 bases and J lost 2, with 15 bases in between. Germline loops: CDR1 LNHDA, CDR2 SQIVND (reference sequence).

The chain combines TRBV5-1 with TRBJ1-1, with 9 bases identical to TRBD1. V lost 5 bases and J lost 6; bases outside the gene matches: 8. In germline, CDR1 is SGHRS, CDR2 YFSETQ. The CDR3 is 14 residues long. The CDR3 coding sequence is TGCGCCAGCAGTACAGGGGGCGAATTTTCTGAAGCTTTCTTT. Translation gives CASSTGGEFSEAFF.

The genes are TRBV27 and TRBJ2-3; unclear D gene. Germline CDR1 and CDR2: MNHEY and SMNVEV (reference sequence). Trimming removed 6 bases from V and 1 base from J, with 14 bases in between. This CDR3 has 15 residues. CDR3 sequence (DNA): TGTGCCAGCAGATCCGGAAGCCCACGCACAGATACGCAGTATTTT. It is translated as CASRSGSPRTDTQYF.

This clonotype appeared many times. This chain links TRBV13 with TRBJ2-3; TRBD2 agrees at 12 bases. The V segment lost 4 bases and the J segment 4 bases; nucleotides outside the gene matches: 9. The CDR3 has 17 residues. CDR1 PRHDT and CDR2 FYEKMQ come from the germline V gene (reference sequence). The CDR3 DNA reads as TGTGCCAGCAGCTCCTCGCGACTAGCGGGGGAGGCAGATACGCAGTATTTT. Protein product: CASSSSRLAGEADTQYF.

There are a few counts of this clonotype. The chain carries TRBV24-1 and TRBJ1-1; D gene ambiguous. Germline V gene lookup returns CDR1 KGHDR and CDR2 SFDVKD. The V end lost 7 bases, the J end lost 0 bases, and 8 bases lay between the germline ends. The CDR3 consists of 13 residues. This CDR3 reads CATRDTLNTEAFF. As DNA, the CDR3 is TGTGCCACCAGAGACACCTTGAACACTGAAGCTTTCTTT.

The chain is built from TRBV7-2 and TRBJ1-5, with TRBD1 identical over 7 bases. The V gene's germline CDR1 is SGHTA and CDR2 FQGNSA. The V and J ends lost 4 bases and 4 bases, in that order; junction bases with no gene match: 7. The CDR3 runs to 15 residues. CDR3 region: CASSSRGQINQPQHF. Here the CDR3 DNA reads TGTGCCAGCAGCTCCCGGGGACAGATAAATCAGCCCCAGCATTTT. The whole variable domain, remainder taken from reference TRBV7-2 and TRBJ1-5, is GAGVSQSPSNKVTEKGKDVELRCDPISGHTALYWYRQSLGQGLEFLIYFQGNSAPDKSGLPSDRFSAERTGGSVSTLTIQRTQQEDSAVYLCASSSRGQINQPQHFGDGTRLSIL.

At least ten counts were recorded for this clonotype. The chain has TRBV18 and TRBJ1-2; D gene uncertain. There are 13 residues in the CDR3. The ends were cut back, 2 bases at V and 4 bases at J, with 8 bases in the middle. From germline, CDR1 is KGHSH and CDR2 LQKENI. CDR3 protein: CASSPGQIYGYTF. The DNA of the CDR3 is TGTGCCAGCTCACCAGGGCAGATCTATGGCTACACCTTC.

The rearrangement uses TRBV12-3 or TRBV12-4 and TRBJ1-3; D gene uncertain. Trimming took off 8 bases at V and 4 bases at J, with 6 bases between the two ends. This CDR3 comprises 11 residues. The CDR3 region has the DNA TGTGCCAGCGAGCAAGGAAACACCATATATTTT. Protein sequence: CASEQGNTIYF.

V is TRBV15 and J is TRBJ1-5; unclear D gene. This CDR3 is built from 14 residues. Trimming removed 1 base from V and 7 bases from J, with 11 bases in between. Germline CDR1 reads LNHNV; CDR2 reads YYDKDF (reference sequence). The DNA of the CDR3 is TGTGCCACCAGCAGAGGGGAGGGCCGGCAGCCCCAGCATTTT. Residues: CATSRGEGRQPQHF.